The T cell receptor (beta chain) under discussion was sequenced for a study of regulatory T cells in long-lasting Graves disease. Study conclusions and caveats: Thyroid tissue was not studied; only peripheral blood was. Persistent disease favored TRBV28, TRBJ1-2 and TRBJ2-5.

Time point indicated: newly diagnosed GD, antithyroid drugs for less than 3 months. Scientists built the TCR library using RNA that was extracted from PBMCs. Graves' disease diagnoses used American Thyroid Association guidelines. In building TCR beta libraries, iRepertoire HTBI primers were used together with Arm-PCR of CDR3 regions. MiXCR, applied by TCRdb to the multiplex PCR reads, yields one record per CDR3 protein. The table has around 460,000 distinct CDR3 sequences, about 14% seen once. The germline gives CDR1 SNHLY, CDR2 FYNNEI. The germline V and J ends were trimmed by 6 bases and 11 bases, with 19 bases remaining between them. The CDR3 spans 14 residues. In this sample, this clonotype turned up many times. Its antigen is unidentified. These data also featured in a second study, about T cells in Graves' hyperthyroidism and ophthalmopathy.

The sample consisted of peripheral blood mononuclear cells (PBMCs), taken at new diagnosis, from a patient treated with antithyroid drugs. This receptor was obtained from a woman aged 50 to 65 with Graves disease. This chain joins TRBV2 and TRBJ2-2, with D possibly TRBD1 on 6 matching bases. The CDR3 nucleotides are TGTGCCAGCAGAGAGGGGGTAATAGGTACTGAGCTGTTTTTT. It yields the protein CASREGVIGTELFF.